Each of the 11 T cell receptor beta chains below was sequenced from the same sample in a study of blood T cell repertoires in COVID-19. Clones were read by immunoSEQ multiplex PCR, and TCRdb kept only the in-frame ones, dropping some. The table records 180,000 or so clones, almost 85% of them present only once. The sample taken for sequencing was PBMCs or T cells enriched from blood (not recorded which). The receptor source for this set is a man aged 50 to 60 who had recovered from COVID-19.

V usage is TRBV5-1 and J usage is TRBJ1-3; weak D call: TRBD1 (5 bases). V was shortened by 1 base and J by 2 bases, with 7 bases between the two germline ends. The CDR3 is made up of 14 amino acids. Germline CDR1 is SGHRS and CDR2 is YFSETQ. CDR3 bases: TGCGCCAGCAGCTTGACAGGCCCTGGAAACACCATATATTTT. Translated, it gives CASSLTGPGNTIYF.

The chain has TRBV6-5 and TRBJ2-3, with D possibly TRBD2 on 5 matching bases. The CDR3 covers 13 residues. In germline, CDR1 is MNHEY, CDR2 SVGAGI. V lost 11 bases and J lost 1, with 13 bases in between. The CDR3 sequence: CAANPGGTDTQYF. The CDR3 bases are TGTGCCGCAAACCCCGGGGGCACAGATACGCAGTATTTT.

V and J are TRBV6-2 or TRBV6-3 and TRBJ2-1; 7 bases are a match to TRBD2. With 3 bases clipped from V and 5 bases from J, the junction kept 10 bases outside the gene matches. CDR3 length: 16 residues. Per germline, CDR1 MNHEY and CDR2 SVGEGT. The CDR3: CASSYTSGGVHNEQFF. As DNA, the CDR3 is TGTGCCAGCAGTTATACTTCGGGGGGAGTCCACAATGAGCAGTTCTTC.

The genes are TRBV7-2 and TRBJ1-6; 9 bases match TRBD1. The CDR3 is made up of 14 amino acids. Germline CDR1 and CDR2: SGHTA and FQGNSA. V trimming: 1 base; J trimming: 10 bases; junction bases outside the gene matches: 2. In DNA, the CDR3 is TGTGCCAGCAGCTTAGGGACAGGGGCCTCACCCCTCCACTTT. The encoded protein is CASSLGTGASPLHF.

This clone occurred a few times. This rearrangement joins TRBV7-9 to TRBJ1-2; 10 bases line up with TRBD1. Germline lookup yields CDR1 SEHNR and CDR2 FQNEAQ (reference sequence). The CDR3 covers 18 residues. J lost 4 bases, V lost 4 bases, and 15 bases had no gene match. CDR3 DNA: TGTGCCAGCAGCTCGGTACGTCGTGACAGGGGGCAGAGCTATGGCTACACCTTC. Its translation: CASSSVRRDRGQSYGYTF.

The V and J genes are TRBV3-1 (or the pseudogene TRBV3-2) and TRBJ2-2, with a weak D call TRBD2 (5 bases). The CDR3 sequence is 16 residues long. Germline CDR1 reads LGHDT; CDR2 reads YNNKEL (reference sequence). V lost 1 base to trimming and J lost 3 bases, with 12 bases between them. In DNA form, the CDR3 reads TGTGCCAGCAGCCAAGGGAGGAGTCTGGACACCGGGGAGCTGTTTTTT. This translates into CASSQGRSLDTGELFF.

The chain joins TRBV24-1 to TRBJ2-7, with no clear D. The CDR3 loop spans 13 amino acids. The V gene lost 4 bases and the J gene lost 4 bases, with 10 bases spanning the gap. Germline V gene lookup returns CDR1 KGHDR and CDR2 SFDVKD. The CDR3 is CATSDGDIYEQYF. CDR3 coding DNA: TGTGCCACCAGTGACGGAGATATTTACGAGCAGTACTTC.

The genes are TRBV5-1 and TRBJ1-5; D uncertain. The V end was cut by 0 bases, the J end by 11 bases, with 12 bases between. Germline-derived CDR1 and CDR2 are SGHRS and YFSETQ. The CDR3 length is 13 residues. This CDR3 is CASSLEGYGAQHF. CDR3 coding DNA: TGCGCCAGCAGCTTGGAGGGTTACGGGGCCCAGCATTTT.

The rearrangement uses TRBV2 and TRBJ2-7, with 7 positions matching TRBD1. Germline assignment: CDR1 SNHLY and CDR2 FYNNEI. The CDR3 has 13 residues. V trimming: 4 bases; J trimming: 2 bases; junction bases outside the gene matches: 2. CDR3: CASSGDSTYEQYF. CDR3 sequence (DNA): TGTGCCAGCAGTGGGGACAGTACCTACGAGCAGTACTTC.

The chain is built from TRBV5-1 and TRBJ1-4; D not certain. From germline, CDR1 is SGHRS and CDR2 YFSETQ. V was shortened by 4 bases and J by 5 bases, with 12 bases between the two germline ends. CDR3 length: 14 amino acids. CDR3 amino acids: CASSPRAPNEKLFF. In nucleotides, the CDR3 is TGCGCCAGCAGCCCGCGGGCCCCGAATGAAAAACTGTTTTTT.

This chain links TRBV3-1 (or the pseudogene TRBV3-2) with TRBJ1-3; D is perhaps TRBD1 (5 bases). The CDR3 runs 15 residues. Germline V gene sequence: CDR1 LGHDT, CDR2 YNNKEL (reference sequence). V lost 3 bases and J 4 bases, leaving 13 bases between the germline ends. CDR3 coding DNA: TGTGCCAGCAGCCAGGGGGGGTTTTCGGGAAACACCATATATTTT. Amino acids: CASSQGGFSGNTIYF.